The T cell receptor beta chain under discussion was sequenced for a study of cytomegalovirus exposure and HLA in healthy donors. Looking at the study overall: One earlier analysis, a look at some 180 million T cells, found approximately 120 million unique TCR beta sequences. Study outcomes and limitations: Reports state that TCR beta sequences accurately predicted most subjects' HLA-A and HLA-B alleles. The authors later found TCR association rates varying by HLA locus, with DRB1 most and HLA-C fewest.

Primers included in the PCR were 60 Vbeta and 13 Jbeta primers. Clones were read by immunoSEQ multiplex PCR, and TCRdb kept only the in-frame ones, dropping some. The sample contains about 94,000 clones, around 77% of which appear only once. CDR3 length equals 14 residues. Per the germline V gene, CDR1 is SGHDT and CDR2 is YYEEEE. With V trimmed by 3 bases and J by 8 bases, 5 bases remained unmatched. To note about this clone: Its antigen is not identified.

This sequence was found in a man aged 25 to 45 in good health and CMV-seronegative. Sequenced sample: PBMCs. The V gene is TRBV5-6, the J gene TRBJ1-6, with 7 bases identical to TRBD1. The DNA of the CDR3 is TGTGCCAGCAGCTCCTCGACAGGGCATTCACCCCTCCACTTT. The encoded protein is CASSSSTGHSPLHF. Together with reference TRBV5-6 and TRBJ1-6, the CDR3 gives the full variable domain: DAGVTQSPTHLIKTRGQQVTLRCSPKSGHDTVSWYQQALGQGPQFIFQYYEEEERQRGNFPDRFSGHQFPNYSSELNVNALLLGDSALYLCASSSSTGHSPLHFGNGTRLTVT.